This TCR beta chain was identified in a study of T cell responses to AZD1222 COVID-19 vaccine. This CDR3 region has 15 residues. Germline V gene data show CDR1 as LNHDA and CDR2 as SQIVND (reference sequence). Trimming pared 3 bases from V and 2 bases from J, leaving 14 bases between. General observations from the study: Spike-specific TCR breadth and depth were elevated following two AZD1222 doses. Across the whole spike, CD4 TCRs peaked at regions 160-218 and 743-854. Reportedly, nearly half of unique spike TCRs recognized epitopes outside B.1.351/B.1.1.7 mutations.

About this clone: Its cognate antigen is unknown.

Pooled in the analysis were second doses at about 4 or about 12 weeks. Profiled with immunoSEQ multiplex PCR; TCRdb holds only in-frame clones, not every one. The table records 60,000 to 85,000 clones, about nine tenths of them present only once. The rearrangement links TRBV19 to TRBJ2-7; weak D call: TRBD1 (7 bases). Specimen: peripheral blood, collected 28 days after the second AZD1222 dose. The source of this sequence is an adult who received the AZD1222 COVID-19 vaccine. This chain's CDR3 is CASSMSGGSAYEQYF. DNA for the CDR3: TGTGCCAGTAGTATGTCAGGGGGGTCAGCCTACGAGCAGTACTTC. Full variable domain (rest looked up from reference TRBV19 and TRBJ2-7): DGGITQSPKYLFRKEGQNVTLSCEQNLNHDAMYWYRQDPGQGLRLIYYSQIVNDFQKGDIAEGYSVSREKKESFPLTVTSAQKNPTAFYLCASSMSGGSAYEQYFGPGTRLTVT.